Presented here are 18 T cell receptor beta chains from one specimen sequenced in a study of T-cell memory formation after mild COVID-19. TCRdb re-derived calls from the 5' RACE reads in MiXCR, one entry per CDR3 protein. The sample has under 300,000 distinct CDR3 sequences; roughly 9.4% are singletons. Specimen: PBMCs or a T cell subset sorted from them (not recorded which). The receptors stem from a man between 18 and 35 years old who had mild COVID-19 (a few samples of this study predate the infection). Cell type and time point are not known.

This clonotype was counted a few times. The chain employs TRBV5-1 and TRBJ1-2, with D possibly TRBD1 on 6 matching bases. The V end was cut by 7 bases, the J end by 6 bases, with 16 bases between. Germline values: CDR1 SGHRS, CDR2 YFSETQ. The CDR3 consists of 13 residues. The CDR3 is CASARRDTDGYTF. CDR3 bases: TGCGCCAGCGCAAGACGGGACACCGATGGCTACACCTTC.

The genes are TRBV12-3 or TRBV12-4 and TRBJ2-5, with 13 bases that match TRBD2. The CDR3 totals 16 residues. The V and J ends lost 6 bases and 1 base, in that order; junction bases with no gene match: 5. CDR3 bases: TGTGCCAGCAGGGGGACTAGCGGGGTCGGCCAAGAGACCCAGTACTTC. Translating gives CASRGTSGVGQETQYF.

The chain recombines TRBV7-2 with TRBJ2-5, with D perhaps matching TRBD1 or TRBD2 (6 bases each). V lost 7 bases and J lost 5, with 17 bases in between. The germline V gene has CDR1 SGHTA and CDR2 FQGNSA. The CDR3 spans 14 residues. The CDR3 is CASKRTGAGETQYF. The CDR3 region has the DNA TGTGCCAGCAAACGCACGGGGGCGGGTGAGACCCAGTACTTC.

This chain joins TRBV2 and TRBJ2-3, with a weak D call TRBD2 (6 bases). The germline CDR1 and CDR2 sequences are SNHLY and FYNNEI. Trimming removed 9 bases at V and 4 bases at J, with 14 bases between. This CDR3 is 13 amino acids long. For the CDR3, the DNA is TGTGCCAGTCGTTCGGGGGATCCAGATACGCAGTATTTT. Translated, it gives CASRSGDPDTQYF.

This clonotype was counted only a few times. This chain connects TRBV10-3 to TRBJ2-1; 8 nucleotides match TRBD1. Germline values: CDR1 ENHRY, CDR2 SYGVKD. Unmatched junction bases numbered 8, after V lost 2 bases and J lost 8 bases. The CDR3 loop spans 15 amino acids. The DNA for the CDR3 is TGTGCCATCAGTGAGCCCGGACAGGGCGGTGATGAGCAGTTCTTC. Protein product: CAISEPGQGGDEQFF.

The V and J genes are TRBV24-1 and TRBJ2-1, with D perhaps matching TRBD2 (5 bases). This CDR3 is 15 amino acids long. Trimming pared 0 bases from V and 9 bases from J, leaving 14 bases between. The germline V gene encodes CDR1 KGHDR and CDR2 SFDVKD. The CDR3 protein is CATSDLGPDAGEQFF. The CDR3, as DNA: TGTGCCACCAGTGATTTGGGCCCCGACGCGGGTGAGCAGTTCTTC.

This clonotype turned up a few times. The chain employs TRBV5-1 and TRBJ2-5; 11 bases are a match to TRBD2. The CDR3 has 15 amino acids. V lost 0 bases and J lost 4; bases outside the gene matches: 2. Per the germline V gene, CDR1 is SGHRS and CDR2 is YFSETQ. For the CDR3, the DNA is TGCGCCAGCAGCTTGGCGCTAGCGGGGGGAGAGACCCAGTACTTC. Translated, it gives CASSLALAGGETQYF.

This clonotype was observed a handful of times. The chain links TRBV24-1 to TRBJ1-2, with unresolved D. Germline V gene sequence: CDR1 KGHDR, CDR2 SFDVKD. The CDR3 covers 13 residues. V was trimmed by 3 bases and J by 1 base, leaving 5 bases between them. In nucleotides, the CDR3 is TGTGCCACCAGTGATGGGCGTAACTATGGCTACACCTTC. It is translated as CATSDGRNYGYTF.

This clonotype has only a few counts. The chain recombines TRBV14 with TRBJ2-5, with 7 bases fitting TRBD1. This CDR3 is 15 amino acids long. J was trimmed by 1 base and V by 1 base; bases with no gene match: 3. Germline V lookup: CDR1 SGHDN, CDR2 FVKESK. This CDR3 is CASSQVGTVQETQYF. The CDR3 nucleotides are TGTGCCAGCAGCCAAGTTGGGACAGTCCAAGAGACCCAGTACTTC.

Only a few counts were recorded for this clonotype. This chain uses TRBV6-6 with TRBJ2-6; D is perhaps TRBD1 (6 bases). The CDR3 spans 17 residues. V shed 8 bases and J shed 2 bases, with 19 bases lying between them. From germline, CDR1 is MNHNY and CDR2 SVGAGI (reference sequence). CDR3 region: CASRTGPLGTGANVLTF. The CDR3, as DNA: TGTGCCAGCCGAACAGGGCCCCTGGGGACTGGGGCCAACGTCCTGACTTTC.

The table lists this clonotype with many counts. The chain has TRBV29-1 and TRBJ2-6; D is possibly TRBD1 (6 bases). This CDR3 has 14 residues. CDR1 and CDR2 from the germline V gene are SQVTM and ANQGSEA. Trimming removed 4 bases from V and 1 base from J, with 8 bases in between. Written as DNA, the CDR3 is TGCAGCGTTGGACAGGAATCTGGGGCCAACGTCCTGACTTTC. Translating gives CSVGQESGANVLTF. Full variable domain (outside the CDR3, taken from reference TRBV29-1 and TRBJ2-6): SAVISQKPSRDICQRGTSLTIQCQVDSQVTMMFWYRQQPGQSLTLIATANQGSEATYESGFVIDKFPISRPNLTFSTLTVSNMSPEDSSIYLCSVGQESGANVLTFGAGSRLTVL.

This clonotype has more than one count but fewer than ten. The junction shows a germline mismatch at one end, possibly a read error. DNA of the CDR3: TGTGCCAGCAGGAGGGGTGATACGCGGTATTTT. This gives the protein CASRRGDTRYF. The chain employs TRBV7-2 and TRBJ2-3; either TRBD1 or TRBD2 may fit D (5 bases each). The germline CDR1 and CDR2 sequences are SGHTA and FQGNSA. CDR3 length equals 11 residues.

This chain joins TRBV6-2 or TRBV6-3 and TRBJ1-2; D is unclear. The CDR3 covers 15 residues. V was cut by 4 bases and J by 4 bases, with 16 bases left in between. Germline CDR1 reads MNHEY; CDR2 reads SVGEGT. CDR3 in DNA: TGTGCCAGCAGTTCCACGGGTGGAAGCATCTATGGCTACACCTTC. This codes for CASSSTGGSIYGYTF.

This clonotype was seen a few times. The chain employs TRBV7-2 and TRBJ2-7; 10 nucleotides agree with TRBD2. The CDR3 covers 16 residues. Germline assignment: CDR1 SGHTA and CDR2 FQGNSA. The V segment lost 5 bases and the J segment 0 bases; nucleotides outside the gene matches: 7. CDR3 in amino acids: CASSVTSGDFSYEQYF. CDR3 coding DNA: TGTGCCAGCAGCGTAACTAGCGGGGATTTCTCCTACGAGCAGTACTTC.

This clonotype was picked up a small number of times. The rearrangement joins TRBV7-3 to TRBJ2-1; either TRBD1 or TRBD2 may supply D (6 bases each). The CDR3 is 16 residues long. Germline V gene lookup returns CDR1 SGHTA and CDR2 FQGTGA. V was clipped by 2 bases and J by 3 bases, with 14 bases between them. The CDR3, as DNA: TGTGCCAGCAGCTTAGAGGCGGGGACATACTACAATGAGCAGTTCTTC. Translated: CASSLEAGTYYNEQFF.

V usage is TRBV6-1 and J usage is TRBJ1-5; D is unresolved. V was clipped by 1 base and J by 10 bases, with 14 bases between them. Germline V CDR1 and CDR2: MNHNS, SASEGT. This CDR3 is 14 amino acids long. CDR3 in DNA: TGTGCCAGCAGTGAAGAGCGGTGGCTTAGTCCCCAGCATTTT. It is translated as CASSEERWLSPQHF.

This clonotype was detected only a few times. The gene calls are TRBV6-5 and TRBJ2-1; D unclear. Germline V lookup: CDR1 MNHEY, CDR2 SVGAGI. This CDR3 contains 15 residues. V was trimmed by 8 bases and J by 8 bases, leaving 22 bases between them. CDR3 protein: CASSDRATPGHEQFF. As DNA, the CDR3 is TGTGCCAGCTCTGATCGAGCAACACCGGGCCATGAGCAGTTCTTC.

This clonotype was detected a few times. This chain uses TRBV7-2 with TRBJ2-3; D perhaps matches TRBD1 (6 bases). The germline V and J ends were trimmed by 3 bases and 5 bases, with 9 bases remaining between them. The CDR3 sequence is 13 residues long. Looked up from germline, CDR1 is SGHTA and CDR2 is FQGNSA. The CDR3 loop is CASSFFRGDTQYF. CDR3 bases: TGTGCCAGCAGCTTTTTCAGGGGAGATACGCAGTATTTT.